The T cell receptor (beta chain) described here comes from a study of blood T cell repertoires in COVID-19 (dated by TCRdb to 2018 to 2020). About the full investigation: Samples from collaborators originated in the United States, Italy and Spain and spanned both the acute and convalescent phases of COVID-19. The prospective study material was composed of cDNA or gDNA derived from T cells, B-cell-depleted T cells, or PBMCs. Subjects who had been exposed to COVID-19, were actively infected with it, or had recovered from it provided the deeply sampled blood TCRbeta repertoires that made up the dataset. The repertoires were released in a freely available public database meant as a resource for research on the immune response to SARS-CoV-2. The samples were drawn from the first 160 participants of the ongoing ImmuneRACE study and from 1,254 subjects provided by 6 global collaborators. The sample metadata nearly always contained a de-identified subject ID, COVID-19 status, age in years and sex. Where available, HLA class I and class II types were obtained from metadata supplied by the sample provider rather than from assay-based typing.

General study outcomes and caveats: The quantity of clinical and demographic metadata differed by source and by participant and was supplied without curation.

The immunoSEQ Assay, a bias-controlled multiplex PCR, was used to amplify TCRbeta CDR3 regions from genomic DNA. Processing in the source paper ran as follows. The number of nucleated cells in each sample was estimated by amplification of reference gene primers within the assay. To quantify the absolute abundance of each unique TCRbeta CDR3 rearrangement, sequence reads were collapsed and filtered. For each sample, productive Simpson clonality was calculated by taking the square root of Simpson's diversity index across productive rearrangements. The clones in this table, taken by TCRdb from immuneACCESS, are in-frame only. Not every clone is retained; where verified, under half of the shortfall comes from an unresolved V gene, and the cause of the rest is unknown. V, J and clone size derive from that table, while D and trimming were established from the DNA sequence. The sample yields some 150,000 clones; approximately 78% were counted once. The ten largest clones represent 5% to 7% of the sample.

In the prospective study, participants were 18 to 89 years old, resided in around 25 geographic areas of the United States, and were enrolled through a virtual design. Cohort assignment in the prospective study relied on participant-reported clinical history from a screening survey and a study questionnaire. Recovered participants in ImmuneRACE Cohort 3 were defined as having two consecutive negative NP/OP PCR tests, clearance from a healthcare professional, or resolution of symptoms. In the prospective study, mobile phlebotomists collected whole blood, serum and a nasopharyngeal or oropharyngeal swab from each participant. Participants in the prospective study had the option to provide additional blood draws and questionnaires over a 2-month period. Prospective study blood samples were shipped either frozen or at room temperature before DNA extraction. Via the germline V gene, CDR1 is SGHRS and CDR2 YFSETQ. Inclusive of the bounding cysteine and phenylalanine, the CDR3 is 14 residues long. The retained sequence is limited to the CDR3, 42 bases, with the frame set at the first base. Trimming accounts for 4 bases at V and 6 bases at J, while the number of junction bases matched to no gene is 5.

In the case of this clone: Its binding antigen is unknown. Base qualities are not at hand, and no much larger clone is one base apart.

The chain is encoded by TRBV5-1 joined to TRBJ2-3, and 10 bases in between align with TRBD1. The clonotype originates from a woman between 50 and 59 years old who had recovered from COVID-19. What was sequenced was PBMCs or T cells enriched from blood (not recorded which). The CDR3 region: CASSRDRGLDTQYF. The nucleotides are TGCGCCAGCAGCCGGGACAGGGGCTTGGATACGCAGTATTTT.